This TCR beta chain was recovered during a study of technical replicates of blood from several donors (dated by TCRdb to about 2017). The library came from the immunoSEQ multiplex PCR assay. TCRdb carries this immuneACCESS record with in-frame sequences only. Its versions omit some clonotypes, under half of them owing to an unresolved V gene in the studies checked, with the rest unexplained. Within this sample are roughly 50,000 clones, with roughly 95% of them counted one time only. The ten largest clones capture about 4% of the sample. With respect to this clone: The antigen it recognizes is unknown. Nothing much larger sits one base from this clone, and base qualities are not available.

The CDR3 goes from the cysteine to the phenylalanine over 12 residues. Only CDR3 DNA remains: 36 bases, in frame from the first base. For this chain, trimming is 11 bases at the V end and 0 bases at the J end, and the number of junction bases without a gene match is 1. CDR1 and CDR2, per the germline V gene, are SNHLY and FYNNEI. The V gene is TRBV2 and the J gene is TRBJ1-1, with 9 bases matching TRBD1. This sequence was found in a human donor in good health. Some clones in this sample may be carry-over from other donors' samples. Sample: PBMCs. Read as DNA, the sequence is TGTGCCGGACAGGGGATGAACACTGAAGCTTTCTTT. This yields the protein CAGQGMNTEAFF. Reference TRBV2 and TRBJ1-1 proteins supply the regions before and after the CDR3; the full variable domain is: EPEVTQTPSHQVTQMGQEVILRCVPISNHLYFYWYRQILGQKVEFLVSFYNNEISEKSEIFDDQFSVERPDGSNFTLKIRSTKLEDSAMYFCAGQGMNTEAFFGQGTRLTVV.